One sample yielded the 28 T cell receptor beta chains listed below, sequenced in a study of blood T cell repertoires in COVID-19. TCRdb's copy holds only in-frame clones and misses some; the assay was immunoSEQ multiplex PCR. The sample contains some 56,000 clones, around 79% of which appear only once. Sequences were obtained from peripheral blood. The origin of the receptors is a woman in her 50s with active or convalescent COVID-19.

This chain uses TRBV19 with TRBJ1-2, with 12 bases aligning to TRBD1. The CDR3 length is 18 residues. J lost 2 bases, V lost 3 bases, and 10 bases had no gene match. Germline values: CDR1 LNHDA, CDR2 SQIVND (reference sequence). The CDR3 loop reads CASSMDRDRGRLNYGYTF. CDR3 nucleotides: TGTGCCAGTAGTATGGACCGGGACAGGGGGCGCCTAAACTATGGCTACACCTTC.

The V and J genes are TRBV10-1 and TRBJ2-5; a weak D match, TRBD2 (5 bases). Trimming shortened V by 0 bases and J by 1 base, and 12 bases separated the two germline ends. The CDR3 extends over 16 amino acids. CDR1 is WNHNN, CDR2 SYGVQD, per germline (reference sequence). The chain's CDR3 is CASSESEGLFQETQYF. The CDR3 DNA reads as TGCGCCAGCAGTGAGTCAGAGGGTCTCTTCCAAGAGACCCAGTACTTC.

This sequence joins TRBV2 and TRBJ1-2, with D perhaps TRBD1 (6 bases). Germline CDR1 and CDR2: SNHLY and FYNNEI. V lost 6 bases to trimming and J lost 8 bases, with 13 bases between them. This CDR3 region has 12 residues. The CDR3 DNA is TGTGCCAGCAGCCCGACAGGTCTCGGCTACACCTTC. Translated: CASSPTGLGYTF.

The V call is TRBV4-1, the J call TRBJ1-2; 8 bases match TRBD1. The ends lost 0 bases at V and 3 bases at J; junction bases unmatched: 6. Germline CDR1 is MGHRA and CDR2 is YSYEKL. This CDR3 is 16 amino acids long. The CDR3 DNA follows: TGCGCCAGCAGCCAAGATCCACAGGGGGGCTACTATGGCTACACCTTC. It encodes CASSQDPQGGYYGYTF.

This clone occurred a few times. This chain connects TRBV5-1 to TRBJ2-7; possible D gene TRBD2, 7 bases. The length of the CDR3 is 15 residues. The ends were cut back, 1 base at V and 6 bases at J, with 17 bases in the middle. From germline, CDR1 is SGHRS and CDR2 YFSETQ. CDR3: CASSLMAGEGSEQYF. Written as DNA, the CDR3 is TGCGCCAGCAGCTTGATGGCAGGGGAGGGTAGCGAGCAGTACTTC.

The V and J genes are TRBV14 and TRBJ2-7; unclear D gene. The CDR3 extends over 13 amino acids. In germline, CDR1 is SGHDN, CDR2 FVKESK. The ends were cut back, 0 bases at V and 12 bases at J, with 15 bases in the middle. The CDR3 nucleotides are TGTGCCAGCAGCCAAGATCGGCGGCTGCGACTGTACTTC. Translating it yields CASSQDRRLRLYF.

This clone was recorded a few times. The chain uses TRBV5-5 and TRBJ2-7; 7 bases fit TRBD2. Losses at the gene ends were 4 bases for V and 1 base for J; bases not matched to a gene: 2. The V gene's germline CDR1 is SGHKS and CDR2 YYEKEE (reference sequence). This CDR3 comprises 13 residues. For the CDR3, the DNA is TGTGCCAGCAGCGGGGGGGTTTCCTACGAGCAGTACTTC. Translating it yields CASSGGVSYEQYF.

The chain employs TRBV30 and TRBJ1-5; 8 bases are a match to TRBD1. The germline CDR1 and CDR2 sequences are GTSNPN and SVGIG (reference sequence). V was pared by 0 bases and J by 6 bases, with 4 bases of the junction left unmatched. CDR3 length equals 14 residues. DNA of the CDR3: TGTGCCTGGAGTGTCAGGGGGCCAGGTCAGCCCCAGCATTTT. Translating it yields CAWSVRGPGQPQHF.

The CDR3, as DNA: TGTGCCAGCAGCTCTCCGACTAGCGGGGCTCTCAATGAGCAGTTCTTC. It is translated as CASSSPTSGALNEQFF. The chain is built from TRBV7-9 and TRBJ2-1, with 11 positions matching TRBD2. V was clipped by 4 bases and J by 6 bases; unmatched bases: 8. The germline V gene encodes CDR1 SEHNR and CDR2 FQNEAQ (reference sequence). This CDR3 is built from 16 residues.

The chain joins TRBV24-1 to TRBJ1-1; 12 bases are shared with TRBD1. The J segment lost 4 bases and the V segment lost 12 bases, leaving 2 bases of the junction unmatched. Germline lookup yields CDR1 KGHDR and CDR2 SFDVKD. The CDR3 contains 12 residues. For the CDR3, the DNA is TGTGCCGGGACAGGGGGCTTCACTGAAGCTTTCTTT. Translation: CAGTGGFTEAFF.

This clone has just one count. In nucleotides, the CDR3 is TGTGCCAGCAACGCGGGAGGGCGGTTGGGGGCCAACGTCCTGACTTTC. Amino acids: CASNAGGRLGANVLTF. V and J are TRBV7-9 and TRBJ2-6, with 9 bases matching TRBD2. Germline-derived CDR1 and CDR2 are SEHNR and FQNEAQ (reference sequence). CDR3 length: 16 residues. After removal of 7 bases from V and 4 bases from J, the junction contained 8 bases not matched to a gene.

The chain links TRBV6-5 to TRBJ2-1, with TRBD1 as a possible D gene (6 bases). This CDR3 comprises 14 residues. The germline gives CDR1 MNHEY, CDR2 SVGAGI. V was pared by 6 bases and J by 4 bases, with 13 bases between. The CDR3 DNA reads as TGTGCCAGCAGGGGGGCAGAATTATACAATGAGCAGTTCTTC. It is translated as CASRGAELYNEQFF.

The chain links TRBV19 to TRBJ2-3; TRBD2 is a possible D gene (5 bases). In germline, CDR1 is LNHDA, CDR2 SQIVND (reference sequence). The V gene lost 5 bases and the J gene lost 6 bases, with 9 bases spanning the gap. The CDR3 runs to 12 residues. CDR3 sequence reads: CASSRGSDTQYF. CDR3 nucleotides: TGTGCCAGTAGTCGAGGGTCCGATACGCAGTATTTT.

This clone was recorded many times. The genes are TRBV29-1 and TRBJ2-1; perhaps TRBD2 as D (6 bases). V was cut by 1 base and J by 9 bases, with 19 bases left in between. The germline gives CDR1 SQVTM, CDR2 ANQGSEA. The CDR3 is 15 residues long. The CDR3 is CSVEAQGGGLSEQFF. The DNA for the CDR3 is TGCAGCGTTGAAGCACAAGGTGGAGGACTAAGTGAGCAGTTCTTC.

On this clone: The junction shows a germline mismatch at one end, possibly a read error. The chain recombines TRBV6-6 with TRBJ2-7; 11 bases fit TRBD2. The CDR3 runs 17 residues. The germline V gene encodes CDR1 MNHNY and CDR2 SVGAGI (reference sequence). CDR3 in DNA: TGTGCCAGCAGTCGAGGGACTAGCGGAAACCACGACTACGAGCAGCACTTC. It translates to CASSRGTSGNHDYEQHF.

The V and J genes are TRBV15 and TRBJ1-2, with 7 bases identical to TRBD1. This CDR3 is 15 amino acids long. V shed 5 bases, J shed 8 bases, and the junction held 14 bases outside the gene matches. CDR1 is LNHNV and CDR2 is YYDKDF in the germline V gene (reference sequence). The CDR3 DNA sequence: TGTGCCACCAGCTCAGGTAGGACAGGCGTCTTCGGCTACACCTTC. Translation gives CATSSGRTGVFGYTF.

V gene TRBV14 combines with J gene TRBJ2-5, with TRBD1 matching over 9 bases. The CDR3 extends over 16 amino acids. CDR1 and CDR2 (germline): SGHDN, FVKESK. The ends lost 3 bases at V and 3 bases at J; junction bases unmatched: 8. CDR3 coding DNA: TGTGCCAGCAGCCACCCGGGACAGGGCCGAAAAGAGACCCAGTACTTC. Protein sequence: CASSHPGQGRKETQYF.

This chain connects TRBV5-1 to TRBJ1-1; D gene unclear. V lost 5 bases, J lost 0 bases, and 11 bases lay in between. This CDR3 region has 14 residues. Per germline, CDR1 SGHRS and CDR2 YFSETQ. The CDR3 region is CASSPGVLNTEAFF. The CDR3 nucleotides are TGCGCCAGCAGTCCCGGGGTTCTGAACACTGAAGCTTTCTTT.

The chain uses TRBV10-1 and TRBJ2-5; TRBD2 matches 16 bases. The CDR3 spans 16 residues. V dropped 6 bases and J dropped 5; count of bases not matched to a gene: 6. Germline CDR1 reads WNHNN; CDR2 reads SYGVQD (reference sequence). CDR3 sequence (DNA): TGCGCCAGCAGCACCGGGACTAGCGGGAGGGGCGAGACCCAGTACTTC. It translates to CASSTGTSGRGETQYF.

J is TRBJ2-1 and V is TRBV6-1; D might be TRBD1 (6 bases). The CDR3 extends over 18 amino acids. V lost 0 bases, J lost 6 bases, and 21 bases lay in between. CDR1 is MNHNS and CDR2 is SASEGT in the germline V gene. The CDR3 sequence: CASSEAQFRGRNVNEQFF. Here the CDR3 DNA reads TGTGCCAGCAGTGAAGCGCAGTTCAGGGGACGAAACGTCAATGAGCAGTTCTTC.

The sample holds one count of this clone. The V and J genes are TRBV4-1 and TRBJ2-7; 8 bases match TRBD1. In germline, CDR1 is MGHRA, CDR2 YSYEKL. The junction had 8 bases not matched to a gene; V was cut back by 1 base and J by 6 bases. The CDR3 has 15 amino acids. The CDR3 reads CASSQVDRTGFEQYF. Here the CDR3 DNA reads TGCGCCAGCAGCCAAGTCGACCGGACAGGGTTCGAGCAGTACTTC.

This clone was counted once. The chain joins TRBV24-1 to TRBJ2-7; 10 nucleotides match TRBD2. The germline V gene encodes CDR1 KGHDR and CDR2 SFDVKD. The V and J ends lost 3 bases and 4 bases, in that order; junction bases with no gene match: 17. This CDR3 comprises 19 residues. The CDR3 nucleotides read TGTGCCACCAGTGATCCTCGTAGCGGGAGGCCCCCGGTCCCTTACGAGCAGTACTTC. Its protein product is CATSDPRSGRPPVPYEQYF.

V gene TRBV5-1 combines with J gene TRBJ2-3; tentatively, D is TRBD1 (6 bases). There are 16 residues in the CDR3. CDR1 is SGHRS and CDR2 is YFSETQ in the germline V gene. V was shortened by 0 bases and J by 7 bases, with 18 bases between the two germline ends. The CDR3 nucleotides read TGCGCCAGCAGCTTGGACAGGGCTAGATCACAGCATACGCAGTATTTT. Amino acid sequence: CASSLDRARSQHTQYF.

V is TRBV18 and J is TRBJ1-1; D is perhaps TRBD1 (5 bases). Per germline, CDR1 KGHSH and CDR2 LQKENI. V lost 2 bases and J 0 bases, leaving 7 bases between the germline ends. There are 14 residues in the CDR3. Written as DNA, the CDR3 is TGTGCCAGCTCACCAAACAGGCTGAACACTGAAGCTTTCTTT. Translating gives CASSPNRLNTEAFF.

The J gene is TRBJ1-2, the V gene TRBV11-3; a weak D match, TRBD1 (6 bases). Germline values: CDR1 SGHNT, CDR2 YENEEA. CDR3 length equals 13 residues. The V end lost 5 bases, the J end lost 5 bases, and 12 bases lay between the germline ends. CDR3 in amino acids: CASSLQGGYGYTF. The DNA of the CDR3 is TGTGCCAGCAGCCTACAGGGAGGGTATGGCTACACCTTC. Full variable domain (remainder filled in from reference TRBV11-3 and TRBJ1-2): EAGVVQSPRYKIIEKKQPVAFWCNPISGHNTLYWYLQNLGQGPELLIRYENEEAVDDSQLPKDRFSAERLKGVDSTLKIQPAELGDSAVYLCASSLQGGYGYTFGSGTRLTVV.

This chain connects TRBV9 to TRBJ2-1, with 7 bases fitting TRBD2. This CDR3 contains 15 residues. V lost 4 bases and J lost 8; bases outside the gene matches: 12. CDR1 SGDLS and CDR2 YYNGEE come from the germline V gene. The CDR3 loop is CASSPQGGRGYEQFF. DNA for the CDR3: TGTGCCAGCAGCCCGCAGGGCGGGAGAGGGTATGAGCAGTTCTTC.

The rearrangement joins TRBV24-1 to TRBJ2-1, with 9 bases matching TRBD1. The CDR3 covers 15 residues. Germline V lookup: CDR1 KGHDR, CDR2 SFDVKD. The ends lost 5 bases at V and 6 bases at J; junction bases unmatched: 7. CDR3 nucleotide sequence: TGTGCCACCAGTGTCACAGGGGGCTATGGCAATGAGCAGTTCTTC. Protein sequence: CATSVTGGYGNEQFF.

The chain couples TRBV24-1 to TRBJ1-2; D is perhaps TRBD1 (6 bases). With 2 bases removed from V and 4 bases from J, the gap between germline ends came to 10 bases. The germline V gene has CDR1 KGHDR and CDR2 SFDVKD. CDR3 length equals 14 residues. The chain's CDR3 is CATSDSTGLYGYTF. CDR3 bases: TGTGCCACCAGTGATTCCACAGGGCTCTATGGCTACACCTTC.